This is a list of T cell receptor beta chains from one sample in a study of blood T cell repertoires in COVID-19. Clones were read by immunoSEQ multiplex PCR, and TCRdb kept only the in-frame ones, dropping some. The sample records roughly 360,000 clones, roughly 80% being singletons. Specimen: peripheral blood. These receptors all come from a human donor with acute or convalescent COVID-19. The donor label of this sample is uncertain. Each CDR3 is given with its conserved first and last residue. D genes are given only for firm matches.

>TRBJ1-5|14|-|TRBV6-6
CASEGRNSNQPQHF
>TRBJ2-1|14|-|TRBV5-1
CASSARGASNEQFF
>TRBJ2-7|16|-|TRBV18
CASSPTQGTRSYEQYF
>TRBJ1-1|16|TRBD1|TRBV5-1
CASSLRQGGMNTEAFF
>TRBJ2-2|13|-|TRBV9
CASSAPSAGELFF
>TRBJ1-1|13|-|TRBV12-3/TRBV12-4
CASSLILGTEAFF
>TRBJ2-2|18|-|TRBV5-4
CASSFSLKSAGWTGELFF
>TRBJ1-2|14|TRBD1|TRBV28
CASRTGGFDYGYTF
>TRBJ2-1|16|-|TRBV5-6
CASSWNLALSGNEQFF
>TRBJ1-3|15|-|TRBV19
CASRLPSRAGNTIYF
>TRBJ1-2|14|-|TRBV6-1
CASSDRGFNYGYTF
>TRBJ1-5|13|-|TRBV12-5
CASGLGLNQPQHF
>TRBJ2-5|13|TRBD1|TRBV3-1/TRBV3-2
CASSQDLKDRGYF
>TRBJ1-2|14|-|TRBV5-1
CASRQRDTNYGYTF
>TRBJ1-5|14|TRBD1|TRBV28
CASSPGTGYQPQHF
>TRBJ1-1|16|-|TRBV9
CASSPRSLTTSTEAFF
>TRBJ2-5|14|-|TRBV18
CASSHGGLKETQYF
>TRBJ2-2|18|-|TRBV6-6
CASSRYARVQGNTGELFF
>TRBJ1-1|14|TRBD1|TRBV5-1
CASRLGGAYTEAFF
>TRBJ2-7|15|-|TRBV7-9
CASSLAQGTTYEQYF
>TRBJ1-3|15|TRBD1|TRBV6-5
CATYRGTGGRNTIYF
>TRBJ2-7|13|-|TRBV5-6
CASSLGAAREQYF
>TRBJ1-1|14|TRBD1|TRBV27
CASSKRQGNTEAFF
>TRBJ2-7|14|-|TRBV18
CASSPPGLTYEQYF
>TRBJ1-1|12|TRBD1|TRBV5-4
CASSQDRETAFF
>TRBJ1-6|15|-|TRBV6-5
CASTLDSLYNSPLHF
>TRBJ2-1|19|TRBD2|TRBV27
CASSPGTANLAGWMNEQFF
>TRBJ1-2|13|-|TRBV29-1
CSVQDTVNYGYTF
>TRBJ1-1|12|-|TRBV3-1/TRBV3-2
CASSQVGGEAFF
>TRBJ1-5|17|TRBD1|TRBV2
CASSGPPGTGQNQPQHF
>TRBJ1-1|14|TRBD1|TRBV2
CASSDYDRVSEAFF
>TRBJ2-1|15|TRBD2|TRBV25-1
CASSESVAGRYEQFF
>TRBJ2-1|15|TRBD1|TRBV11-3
CASSSSGTGINEQFF
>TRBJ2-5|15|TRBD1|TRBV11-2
CASSLVRGTRETQYF
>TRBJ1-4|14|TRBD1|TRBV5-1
CASSLQGRSEKLFF
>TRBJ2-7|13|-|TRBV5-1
CASRYDSTYEQYF
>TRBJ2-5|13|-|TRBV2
CASSVGRQETQYF
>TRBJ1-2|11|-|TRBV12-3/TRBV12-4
CASSRQYGYTF
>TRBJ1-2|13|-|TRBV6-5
CASSLGQTYGYTF